The subject of this entry is one T cell receptor (beta chain). This clone's antigen is unknown. Per-base qualities were not stored, and no clone one base away is much larger. The data belong to a study of T cell clonotyping in hematopoietic cell transplantation (dated by TCRdb to about 2021). In the study overall: Recipient samples taken before transplant were collected after cytoreduction. The study collected 110 to 150 blood samples from some 33 consecutive transplant recipients and their related donors. Patients were recruited between 2015 and 2017 and followed until September 2020 or death. What the work shows at the level of the full study, not this receptor alone: Donor and pretransplant recipient Inverse Simpson Index values predicted broader posttransplant TCR repertoire diversity. Recipient TCR diversity fell after transplant, with pathologically expanded clonotypes rising progressively from day 30 to day 180. Recipient repertoires showed only a small fraction of overlap with donor repertoires, and over 95% appeared de novo at the given depth. The sample size was limited, and CD4 and CD8 repertoire contributions could not be separated because cells were not sorted.

TCR beta CDR3 regions were amplified from genomic DNA with the immunoSEQ assay, a bias-controlled multiplex PCR using V- and J-specific primers. In a second PCR step, the CDR3 amplicons were tagged with a proprietary barcode plus Illumina adapter sequences. An Illumina MiSeq instrument was used for sequencing of the CDR3 libraries. Per the source publication's procedure: Export and quality control were done with immunoSEQ Analyzer 3.0, while downstream analyses used R Bioconductor and Immunarch. Only productive rearrangements in the normalized downsampled data set went into calculating the repertoire metrics. Clonotypes larger than 5 templates in the normalized cohort were defined as pathologically expanded. The Inverse Simpson Index served as the measure of repertoire diversity. CMV-specificity analyses were carried out on the non-normalized data set to capture all clonotypes. TCRdb took over this immuneACCESS table, retaining in-frame rearrangements with V and J assigned. Such tables are incomplete; in checked studies, under half of the missing clones stem from an unresolved V gene, and the remainder is unexplained. V and J calls and clone size come straight from that table; D and trimming were deduced from the DNA. Recorded for this sample are some 29,000 clones; 60% to 85% of them occurred a single time. The top ten clonotypes cover under 8% of the sample.

Interpreted using the paper, the time point label stands for: recipient sample about 28 days before transplant, after cytoreduction. Blood samples were obtained from recipients approximately 28 days before transplant and at days 30, 100 and 180 after transplant. Nuclei Lysis Solution was used to extract genomic DNA from fresh or cryopreserved unfractionated peripheral blood mononuclear cells. The CDR3 runs 19 amino acids, cysteine and phenylalanine included. Kept here is only the CDR3 DNA, which spans 57 bases and is read in frame from base 1. According to the germline V gene, CDR1 reads MGHRA and CDR2 reads YSYEKL. The junction shows trimming of 0 bases on V and 10 bases on J, and the gene matches do not reach 20 bases of it.

This receptor chain uses TRBV4-1 and TRBJ2-5, and 10 junction bases match TRBD2. The clonotype originates from a woman in her 30s with chronic myeloid leukemia. Some clones in this sample may be carry-over from other donors' samples. The input for sequencing was peripheral blood mononuclear cells, taken before stem cell transplant. The sequence in DNA is TGCGCCAGCAGCCAAGAATTTTCGGAGCGGGGGGGGCGGGAAGGAAACCAGTACTTC. Translated, it reads CASSQEFSERGGREGNQYF.